This T cell receptor (beta chain) was documented in a study of CD8+CD57+ T cells in acquired aplastic anemia. Background on the study: Sorted CD4+ and CD8+ cells gave a mean 3.2 ug DNA, range roughly 0.18 to 30 ug. Points from the study as a whole: Found in both controls and patients were fewer than 35 CD8+ CDR3 sequences. Patients and controls were not found to differ significantly in CD8+ Simpson's diversity.

Trimming removed 0 bases from V and 12 bases from J, with 11 bases in between. Germline CDR1 is KGHDR and CDR2 is SFDVKD. This CDR3 contains 13 residues. TCR beta VDJ and CDR3 were profiled, and genomic DNA was the template. TCRdb passed the reads through MiXCR, listing each CDR3 protein once. The sample contains 160,000 or so distinct CDR3 sequences, approximately 44% of which appear only once. In patients chosen for sequencing, flow cytometry had shown CD8+CD57+ cell expansion. Severe acquired aplastic anemia was present in every patient. In the case of this clonotype: Its antigen is not known. Here the CDR3 omits its conserved ending phenylalanine or tryptophan, so a read error is the likely source.

The source is a human donor with aplastic anemia. This chain joins TRBV24-1 and TRBJ2-1; D is ambiguous. The source material was sorted CD4+, CD8+, or CD8+CD57+ T cells (not recorded which) from PBMCs. The CDR3 protein is CATSDLTSERQFS. In nucleotides, the CDR3 is TGTGCCACCAGTGATTTGACCAGCGAGCGGCAGTTCTCC.